The TCR beta chain under discussion was sequenced for a study of a mutant IDH1 vaccine in newly diagnosed glioma (dated by TCRdb to the early 2020s). A note on the overall study: Patients were given eight vaccinations, in weeks 1, 3, 5, 7, 11, 15, 19 and 23, which matched visits V03 through V10. Vaccination began 4-6 weeks after radiotherapy alone, or alongside temozolomide cycles in the chemotherapy-containing groups. The approximately 29 treated patients were approximately 60% male and 37.5% female, with a mean age of approximately 40 years. Before enrollment, patients had received standard therapy of radiotherapy alone, temozolomide alone, or radiochemotherapy with temozolomide; most received the combination. Peripheral blood was collected at six visits: V03 (baseline), V05, V07, V10, V12 and V13. Longitudinal TCRB deep sequencing was performed for about 25 treated patients wherever samples were available for exploratory analyses.

About this clone: Its cognate antigen has yet to be identified. No qualities accompany the bases; no much larger clone lies one base away.

To prepare the library, the immunoSEQ multiplex PCR assay was applied. Rearranged TCR beta chain sequences were amplified with the hsTCRB Kit following the manufacturer's protocol. An Illumina MiSeq was used to sequence the TCRB libraries. Processing in the source paper ran as follows. The proprietary platform of the kit vendor was used for demultiplexing, trimming and gene mapping. Held by TCRdb, this immuneACCESS table contains in-frame sequences only and omits some clones. Under half of the omission traces to an unresolved V gene where checked; the cause of the rest is unknown. V and J calls and clone size are given by that table; D and trimming were obtained from the DNA. Counted in this sample were over 50,000 clones; around 81% of them appeared once. About 3.2% of the sample is taken by the ten largest. The CDR3 has 17 amino acids, counting the end cysteine and phenylalanine. Only the CDR3 DNA stays, 51 bases, in frame from base 1. V ends up 5 bases short and J 2 bases short, with an unmatched junction base count of 10. Reading the germline V gene gives CDR1 SGHAT and CDR2 FQNNGV.

Beyond this particular receptor, the publication reports: Changes in the top peripheral T cell clonotypes picked up by TCRB sequencing did not appear to be linked to pseudoprogression. Immune responses induced by the vaccine were seen in 90% to 95% of patients across multiple MHC alleles. The authors stated that sample limitations prevented analyses of patient blood samples from being reproduced. PBMC samples for TCRB deep sequencing were selected based on availability.

The sample's time point, from its label and the paper: week 5, during vaccination. Every vaccine dose consisted of 300 ug of a 20-mer mutant IDH1 peptide in Montanide, administered subcutaneously together with topical imiquimod. Newly diagnosed WHO grade 3 or 4 IDH1-mutant astrocytomas showing loss of nuclear ATRX were present in the donors. The samples were drawn from NOA16, a multicentre, single-arm, open-label phase I trial in Germany that tested a mutant IDH1 peptide vaccine in humans for the first time. Genomic DNA for TCRB sequencing was extracted from EDTA blood using the DNeasy Blood and Tissue Kit.

The chain was built from TRBV11-2 and TRBJ1-2, with 11 bases aligning to TRBD1. The receptor was isolated from a man younger than 45 with glioma. This specimen was PBMCs, taken from a glioma patient whose treatment included an IDH1 peptide vaccine. The CDR3 region reads CASSPRTGGLLNYGYTF. The DNA is TGTGCCAGCAGCCCAAGGACAGGGGGCCTTTTGAACTATGGCTACACCTTC.